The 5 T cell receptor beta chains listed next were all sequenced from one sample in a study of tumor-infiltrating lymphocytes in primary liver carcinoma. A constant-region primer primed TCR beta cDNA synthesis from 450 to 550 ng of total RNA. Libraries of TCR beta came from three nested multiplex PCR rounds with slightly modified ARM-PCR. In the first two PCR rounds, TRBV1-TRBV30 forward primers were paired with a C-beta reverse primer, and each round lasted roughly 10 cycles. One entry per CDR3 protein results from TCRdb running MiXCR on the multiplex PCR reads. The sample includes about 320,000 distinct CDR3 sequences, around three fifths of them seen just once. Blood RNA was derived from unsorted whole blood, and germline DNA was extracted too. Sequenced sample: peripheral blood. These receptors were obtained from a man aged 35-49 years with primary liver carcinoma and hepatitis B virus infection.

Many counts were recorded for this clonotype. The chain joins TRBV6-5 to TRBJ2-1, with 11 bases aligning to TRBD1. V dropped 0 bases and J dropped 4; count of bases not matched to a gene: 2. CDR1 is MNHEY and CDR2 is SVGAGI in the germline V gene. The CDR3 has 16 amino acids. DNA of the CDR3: TGTGCCAGCAGTTACTCGGGACAGGGGGGTTACAATGAGCAGTTCTTC. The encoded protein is CASSYSGQGGYNEQFF.

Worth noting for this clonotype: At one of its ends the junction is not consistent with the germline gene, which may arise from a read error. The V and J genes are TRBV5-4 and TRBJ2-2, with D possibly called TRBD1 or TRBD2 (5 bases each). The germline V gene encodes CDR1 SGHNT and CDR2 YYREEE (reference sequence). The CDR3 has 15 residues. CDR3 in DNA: TGTGCCAGCAGCTTGGACAGGAGGAGCACCGGGGAGCCGTTTTTT. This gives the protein CASSLDRRSTGEPFF.

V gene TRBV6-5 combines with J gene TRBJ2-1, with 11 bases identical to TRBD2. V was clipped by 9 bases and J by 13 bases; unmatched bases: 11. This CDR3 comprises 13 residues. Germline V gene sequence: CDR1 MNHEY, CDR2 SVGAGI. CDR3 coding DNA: TGTGCCAGAGGTAGCGGGAGGGGCGGTGAACAGTTCTTC. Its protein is CARGSGRGGEQFF.

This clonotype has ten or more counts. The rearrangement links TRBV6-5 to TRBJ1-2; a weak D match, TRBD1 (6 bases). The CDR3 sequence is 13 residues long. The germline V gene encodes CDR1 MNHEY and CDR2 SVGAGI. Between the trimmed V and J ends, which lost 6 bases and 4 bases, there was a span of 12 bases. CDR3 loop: CASSPDSAYGYTF. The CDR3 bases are TGTGCCAGCAGCCCGGACAGCGCCTATGGCTACACCTTC.

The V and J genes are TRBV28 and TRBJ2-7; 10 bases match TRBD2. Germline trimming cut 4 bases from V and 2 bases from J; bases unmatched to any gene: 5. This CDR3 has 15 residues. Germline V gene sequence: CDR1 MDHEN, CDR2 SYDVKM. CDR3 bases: TGTGCCAGCAGTTCCCTAGCGGGAGTCACCTACGAGCAGTACTTC. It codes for CASSSLAGVTYEQYF.